The TCR beta chain described here comes from a study of blood T cell repertoires in COVID-19. The wider study: Sources were T cells, B-cell-depleted T cells, or PBMCs; the material itself was cDNA or gDNA.

Original methodology: Reference gene primer amplification gave nucleated cell count estimates. The assay was immunoSEQ multiplex PCR, and TCRdb's table has in-frame clones only and misses some. That table furnishes V, J and clone size, whereas the DNA furnished D and trimming. The sample lists about 120,000 clones, approximately 74% occurring once. In its sample, this clone was seen once. The germline V gene has CDR1 LNHDA and CDR2 SQIVND (reference sequence). This CDR3 has 15 residues. V lost 1 base and J lost 3, with 10 bases in between. This receptor was identified in a man between 60 and 75 years old with acute or convalescent COVID-19. The chain links TRBV19 to TRBJ1-3; no firm D call. Sequenced sample: peripheral blood. DNA for the CDR3: TGTGCCAGTAGTATAGGCGTCGGGAGTGGAAACACCATATATTTT. Amino acid sequence: CASSIGVGSGNTIYF.